This TCR beta chain was sequenced during a study of blood T cell repertoires in COVID-19. Authors' data handling: The assay estimated nucleated cells by amplifying reference gene primers. The repertoire was sequenced with immunoSEQ multiplex PCR; TCRdb's copy has only in-frame clones and lacks some. From that table come the V and J calls and clone size; the DNA was used to work out D and trimming. This sample yields about 260,000 clones, of which around 86% are seen a single time; 1.5% belongs to the top ten. Trimming removed 10 bases at V and 0 bases at J, with 16 bases between. The CDR3 is 14 amino acids. Per the germline V gene, CDR1 is ENHRY and CDR2 is SYGVKD.

This TCR came from a woman in her 40s who had recovered from COVID-19. V gene TRBV10-3 combines with J gene TRBJ2-7; a possible D gene is TRBD1 (6 bases). The sample comprised peripheral blood. The CDR3 DNA follows: TGTGCCACTCTGGACAGTCCAAGCTCCTACGAGCAGTACTTC. This codes for CATLDSPSSYEQYF.